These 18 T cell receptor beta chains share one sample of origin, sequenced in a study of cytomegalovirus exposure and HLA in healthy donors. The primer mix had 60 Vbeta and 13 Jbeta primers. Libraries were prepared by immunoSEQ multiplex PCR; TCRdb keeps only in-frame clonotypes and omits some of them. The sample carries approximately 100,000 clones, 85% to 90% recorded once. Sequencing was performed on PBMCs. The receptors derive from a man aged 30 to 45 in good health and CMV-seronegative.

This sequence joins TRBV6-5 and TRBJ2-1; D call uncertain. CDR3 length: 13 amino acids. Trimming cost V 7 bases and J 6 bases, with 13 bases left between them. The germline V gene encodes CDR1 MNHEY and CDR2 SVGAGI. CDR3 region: CASNLRRGNEQFF. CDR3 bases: TGTGCCAGCAACCTTCGCCGAGGCAATGAGCAGTTCTTC.

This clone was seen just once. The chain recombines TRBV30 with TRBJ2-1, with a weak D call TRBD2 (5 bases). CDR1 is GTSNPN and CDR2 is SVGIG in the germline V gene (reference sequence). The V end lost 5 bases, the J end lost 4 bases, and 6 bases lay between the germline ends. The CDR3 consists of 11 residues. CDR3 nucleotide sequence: TGTGCCTGGGGACTGTACAATGAGCAGTTCTTC. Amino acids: CAWGLYNEQFF.

The CDR3 reads CATSKDRNYGYTF. The CDR3 region has the DNA TGTGCCACCAGCAAGGACAGGAACTATGGCTACACCTTC. V usage is TRBV15 and J usage is TRBJ1-2; TRBD1 agrees at 7 bases. V trimming: 4 bases; J trimming: 2 bases; junction bases outside the gene matches: 1. In germline, CDR1 is LNHNV, CDR2 YYDKDF (reference sequence). This CDR3 is built from 13 residues.

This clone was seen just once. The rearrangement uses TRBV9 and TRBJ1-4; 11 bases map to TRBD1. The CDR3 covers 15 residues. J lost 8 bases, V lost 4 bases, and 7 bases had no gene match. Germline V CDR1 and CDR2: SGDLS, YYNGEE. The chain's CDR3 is CASSISGTGGEKLFF. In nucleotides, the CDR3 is TGTGCCAGCAGCATCTCGGGGACAGGGGGAGAAAAACTGTTTTTT.

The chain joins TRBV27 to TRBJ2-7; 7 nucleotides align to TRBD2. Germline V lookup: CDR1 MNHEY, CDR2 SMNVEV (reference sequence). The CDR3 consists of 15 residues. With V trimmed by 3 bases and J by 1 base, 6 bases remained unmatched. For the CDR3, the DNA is TGTGCCAGCAGTTTCCGCGGGAGTAGGTCCTACGAGCAGTACTTC. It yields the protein CASSFRGSRSYEQYF.

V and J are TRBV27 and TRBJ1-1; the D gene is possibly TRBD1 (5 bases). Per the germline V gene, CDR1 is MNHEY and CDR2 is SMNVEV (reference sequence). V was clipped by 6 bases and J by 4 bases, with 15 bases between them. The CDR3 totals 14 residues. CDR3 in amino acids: CASSIRVVGTEAFF. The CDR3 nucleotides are TGTGCCAGCAGCATCAGGGTCGTGGGCACTGAAGCTTTCTTT.

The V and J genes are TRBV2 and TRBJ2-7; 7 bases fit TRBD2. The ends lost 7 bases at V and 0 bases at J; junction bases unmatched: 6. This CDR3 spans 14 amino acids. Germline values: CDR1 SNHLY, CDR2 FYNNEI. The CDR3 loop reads CASIAAGDSYEQYF. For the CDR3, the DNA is TGTGCCAGCATCGCGGCGGGAGACTCCTACGAGCAGTACTTC.

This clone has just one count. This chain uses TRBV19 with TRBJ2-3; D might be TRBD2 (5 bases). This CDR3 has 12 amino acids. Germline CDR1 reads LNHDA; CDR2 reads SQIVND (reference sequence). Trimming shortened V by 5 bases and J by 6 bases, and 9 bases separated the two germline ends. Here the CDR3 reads CASSPGGDTQYF. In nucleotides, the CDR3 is TGTGCCAGTAGTCCTGGCGGGGATACGCAGTATTTT.

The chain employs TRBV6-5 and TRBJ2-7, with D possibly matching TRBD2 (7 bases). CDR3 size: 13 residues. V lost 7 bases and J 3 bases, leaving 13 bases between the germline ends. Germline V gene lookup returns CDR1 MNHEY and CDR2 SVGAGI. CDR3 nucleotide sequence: TGTGCCAGCAAAACTAGGGGGGGCTACGAGCAGTACTTC. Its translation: CASKTRGGYEQYF.

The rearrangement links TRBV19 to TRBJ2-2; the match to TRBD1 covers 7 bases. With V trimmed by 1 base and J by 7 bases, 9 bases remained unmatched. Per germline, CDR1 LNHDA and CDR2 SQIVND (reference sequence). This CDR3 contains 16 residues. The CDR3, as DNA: TGTGCCAGTAGTATAGGAAGGACAGGTATCGGCGGGGAGCTGTTTTTT. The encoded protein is CASSIGRTGIGGELFF.

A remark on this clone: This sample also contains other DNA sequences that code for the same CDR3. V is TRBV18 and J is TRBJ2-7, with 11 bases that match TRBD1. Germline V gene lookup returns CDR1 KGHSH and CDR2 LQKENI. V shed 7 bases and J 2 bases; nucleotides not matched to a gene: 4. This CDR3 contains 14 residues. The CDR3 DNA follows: TGTGCCAGCTTAGGACAGGGGGCGACCTACGAGCAGTACTTC. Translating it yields CASLGQGATYEQYF.

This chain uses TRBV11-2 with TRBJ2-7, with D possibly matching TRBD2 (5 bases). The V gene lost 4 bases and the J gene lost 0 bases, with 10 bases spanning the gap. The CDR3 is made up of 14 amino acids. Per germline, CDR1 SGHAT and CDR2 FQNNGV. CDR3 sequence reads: CASSYGLASYEQYF. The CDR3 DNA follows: TGTGCCAGCAGCTACGGACTGGCCTCCTACGAGCAGTACTTC. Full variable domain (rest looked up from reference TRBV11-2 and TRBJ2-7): EAGVAQSPRYKIIEKRQSVAFWCNPISGHATLYWYQQILGQGPKLLIQFQNNGVVDDSQLPKDRFSAERLKGVDSTLKIQPAKLEDSAVYLCASSYGLASYEQYFGPGTRLTVT.

The CDR3 is CASSQVWAGGTGELFF. The CDR3 nucleotides read TGCGCCAGCAGCCAAGTCTGGGCGGGAGGCACCGGGGAGCTGTTTTTT. The rearrangement uses TRBV4-3 and TRBJ2-2, with 8 bases lining up with TRBD2. Germline CDR1 LGHNA, CDR2 YSLEER. Trimming at V came to 1 base and at J to 4 bases, leaving 5 bases not matched to a gene. This CDR3 contains 16 residues.

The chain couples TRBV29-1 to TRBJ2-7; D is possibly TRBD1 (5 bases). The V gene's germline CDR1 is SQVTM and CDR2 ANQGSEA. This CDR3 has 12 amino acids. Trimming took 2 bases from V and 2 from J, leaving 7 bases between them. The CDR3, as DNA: TGCAGCGTTGAAACCAGGGCCTACGAGCAGTACTTC. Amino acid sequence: CSVETRAYEQYF.

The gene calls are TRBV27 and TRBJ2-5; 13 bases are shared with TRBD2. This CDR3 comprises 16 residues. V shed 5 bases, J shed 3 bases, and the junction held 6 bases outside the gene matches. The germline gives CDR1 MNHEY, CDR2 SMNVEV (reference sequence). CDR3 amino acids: CASSSLGTSGKETQYF. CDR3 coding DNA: TGTGCCAGCAGTAGCCTAGGGACTAGCGGGAAAGAGACCCAGTACTTC.

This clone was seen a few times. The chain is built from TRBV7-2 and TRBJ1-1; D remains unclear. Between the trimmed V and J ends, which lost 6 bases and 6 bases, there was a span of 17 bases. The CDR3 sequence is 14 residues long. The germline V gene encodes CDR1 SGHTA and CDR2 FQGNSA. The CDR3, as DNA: TGTGCCAGCAGACGCCCGGCGGCGTCCTCTGAAGCTTTCTTT. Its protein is CASRRPAASSEAFF. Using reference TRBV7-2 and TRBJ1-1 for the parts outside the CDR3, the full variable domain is GAGVSQSPSNKVTEKGKDVELRCDPISGHTALYWYRQSLGQGLEFLIYFQGNSAPDKSGLPSDRFSAERTGGSVSTLTIQRTQQEDSAVYLCASRRPAASSEAFFGQGTRLTVV.

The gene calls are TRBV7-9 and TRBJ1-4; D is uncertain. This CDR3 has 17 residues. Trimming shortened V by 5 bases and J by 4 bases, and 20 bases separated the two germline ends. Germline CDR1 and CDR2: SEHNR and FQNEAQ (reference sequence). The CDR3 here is CASSGTVYRQSNEKLFF. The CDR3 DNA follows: TGTGCCAGCAGCGGCACTGTATACAGACAAAGTAATGAAAAACTGTTTTTT.

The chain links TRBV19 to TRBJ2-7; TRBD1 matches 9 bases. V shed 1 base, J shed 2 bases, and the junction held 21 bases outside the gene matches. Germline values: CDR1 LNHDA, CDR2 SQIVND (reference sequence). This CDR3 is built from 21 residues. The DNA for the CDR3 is TGTGCCAGTAGTATAGTCAAGTGGTCCGGGACAGGGTTCTCCAATACCTACGAGCAGTACTTC. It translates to CASSIVKWSGTGFSNTYEQYF.